This T cell receptor (beta chain) was sequenced for a study of cytomegalovirus exposure and HLA in healthy donors (dated by TCRdb to 2016 to 2017). Some background on the complete study: According to a later analysis, one platform produced both the 110 or so validation repertoires and the approximately 600 repertoires of the first cohort. The aim of the study was to test whether cataloging public T cell receptors could identify signatures of past pathogen exposure. Besides the first cohort of more than 650 subjects, a separate validation cohort made up of 120 different subjects was used. High-throughput TCR immunosequencing, statistical association of individual TCRs with disease status, and machine learning were combined to predict cytomegalovirus infection status. Broad study findings and their caveats: A later analysis lacked HLA typing for the validation cohort, so it scored co-occurrence in that cohort across all 130 or so repertoires. Cytomegalovirus status was reported to be diagnosed by the classifier with high specificity and sensitivity in both the original and validation cohorts. The study listed 170 or so TCR beta chains as associated with cytomegalovirus. The authors suggested that the approach could potentially be generalized to other disease states and immunological phenotypes. Three of the identified cytomegalovirus-associated TCR beta chains were confirmed in vitro to be specific for cytomegalovirus antigens. While some public TCRs were present in many individuals, most TCR sequences turned up only very rarely across donors. Of the cluster scores, about 94% were above 0 in a later analysis, which found that TCRs clustered in the first cohort also tended to co-occur in the 120 or so validation repertoires.

V and J lose 6 bases and 8 bases, and a span of 13 bases separates them. Sequences MDHEN (CDR1) and SYDVKM (CDR2) are obtained from the germline V gene. The CDR3 contains 13 residues, cysteine and phenylalanine counted. The sequence is cut down to CDR3 DNA, 39 bases in frame from base 1. Remarks on this clone: No cognate antigen has been identified for it. Base qualities are not at hand, and no much larger clone is one base apart.

Library preparation used the immunoSEQ multiplex PCR assay. The paper's processing steps were these. To diagnose cytomegalovirus status from the catalog of TCR beta chain sequences, a statistical classification framework was built. TCRdb's version of the immuneACCESS table is confined to in-frame rearrangements and falls short of the full clone set. An unresolved V gene accounts for under half of the shortfall where checked; the remainder is of unknown origin. The DNA was the basis for D and trimming; V, J and clone size are from that table. The sample profile shows some 350,000 clones; roughly 87% of them were found once. Approximately 1.2% of the sample goes to the ten largest clones. Separate from the approximately 670-subject first cohort, the validation cohort of about 120 subjects was the group to which the donors belonged.

The sequencing input was PBMCs. The chain couples TRBV28 to TRBJ2-2, with TRBD1 as a weak D call on 5 bases. The clonotype comes from a woman aged 25 to 39 in good health and CMV-seropositive. Read as DNA, the sequence is TGTGCCAGCAGGCGAACCTCAGGGGGGGAGCTGTTTTTT. Translated, it reads CASRRTSGGELFF. This CDR3, with the reference TRBV28 and TRBJ2-2 proteins standing in past its ends, gives the full variable domain DVKVTQSSRYLVKRTGEKVFLECVQDMDHENMFWYRQDPGLGLRLIYFSYDVKMKEKGDIPEGYSVSREKKERFSLILESASTNQTSMYLCASRRTSGGELFFGEGSRLTVL.